This TCR beta chain originates from a study of patients and donors after allogeneic stem cell transplantation. MiXCR was run by TCRdb on the RT-PCR reads, yielding one entry per CDR3 protein. The table has about 150,000 distinct CDR3 sequences, 24% seen once; the top ten hold 25% to 30%. On this clonotype itself: Mismatch with germline at one junction end may stem from a read error.

Germline CDR1 is SEHNR and CDR2 is FQNEAQ (reference sequence). The CDR3 length is 17 residues. The TCR originated in a human donor who was either an allogeneic HSCT recipient or a stem cell or donor lymphocyte infusion donor (not recorded which). It is not recorded whose cells these are; they may come from a transplant donor. This chain connects TRBV7-9 to TRBJ1-5; unclear D gene. Sequencing was done on a sample of blood, either unsorted or a sorted T cell fraction (not recorded which). The CDR3 loop reads CASSPEGTVYSNPPQHF. In DNA, the CDR3 is TGTGCCAGCAGCCCAGAAGGCACAGTTTATAGCAATCCGCCCCAGCATTTT.